This is a list of T cell receptor beta chains from one sample in a study of T cells expressing NK-cell markers. TCRdb derives one entry per CDR3 protein from the 5' RACE reads, leaving out DNA. This sample's table has about 380,000 distinct CDR3 sequences. The sequenced sample was blood T cells: a sorted CD56 or NKG2C T cell subset, CD4+ or CD8+ T cells, or bulk PBMC T cells (not recorded which). The receptors were gathered from a man aged 18-69 years in good health. Each CDR3 is given with its conserved first and last residue.

length: 15
V: TRBV7-2
J: TRBJ2-7
CDR3: CASSSASGLSYEQYF

length: 12
V: TRBV5-1
J: TRBJ1-2
CDR3: CASRVGGDGYTF

length: 18
V: TRBV3-1
J: TRBJ2-5
CDR3: CASSPGLAGGHPQETQYF

length: 16
V: TRBV15
J: TRBJ1-4
CDR3: CATSRGYRDSNEKLFF

length: 15
V: TRBV12-3/TRBV12-4
J: TRBJ2-3
CDR3: CASSTPGQGMDTQYF

length: 15
V: TRBV6-5
J: TRBJ2-1
CDR3: CASSYGGITYNEQFF

length: 15
V: TRBV18
J: TRBJ2-7
CDR3: CASSRTGSDAREQYF

length: 16
V: TRBV7-3
J: TRBJ2-1
CDR3: CASSLFGGGQIGEQFF

length: 16
V: TRBV7-9
J: TRBJ1-3
CDR3: CASSLKGRGSGNTIYF

length: 16
V: TRBV5-1
J: TRBJ2-2
CDR3: CASSLVAGGFTGELFF

length: 15
V: TRBV5-1
J: TRBJ2-5
CDR3: CASTGTGHLQETQYF

length: 17
V: TRBV27
J: TRBJ1-3
CDR3: CASSPQGALFSGNTIYF

length: 14
V: TRBV4-2
J: TRBJ2-3
CDR3: CASSVRPTPDTQYF

length: 14
V: TRBV7-9
J: TRBJ1-5
CDR3: CASSLGGRGQPQHF

length: 17
V: TRBV19
J: TRBJ1-5
CDR3: CASSPRLVEGYNQPQHF

length: 14
V: TRBV2
J: TRBJ2-2
CDR3: CASSPTSSTGELFF